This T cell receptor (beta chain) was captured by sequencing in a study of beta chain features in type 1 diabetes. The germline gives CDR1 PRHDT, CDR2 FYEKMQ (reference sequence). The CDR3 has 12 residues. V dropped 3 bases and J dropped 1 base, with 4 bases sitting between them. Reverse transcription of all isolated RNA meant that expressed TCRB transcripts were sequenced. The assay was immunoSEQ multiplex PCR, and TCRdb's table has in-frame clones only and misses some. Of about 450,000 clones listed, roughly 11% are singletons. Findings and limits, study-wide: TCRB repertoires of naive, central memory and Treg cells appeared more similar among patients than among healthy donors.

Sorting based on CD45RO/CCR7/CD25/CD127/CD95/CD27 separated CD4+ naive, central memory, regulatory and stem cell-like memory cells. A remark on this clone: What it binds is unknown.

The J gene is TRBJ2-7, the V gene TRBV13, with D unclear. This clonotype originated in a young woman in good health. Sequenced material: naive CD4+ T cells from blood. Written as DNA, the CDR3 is TGTGCCAGCAGCTTTAGATCCTACGAGCAGTACTTC. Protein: CASSFRSYEQYF.